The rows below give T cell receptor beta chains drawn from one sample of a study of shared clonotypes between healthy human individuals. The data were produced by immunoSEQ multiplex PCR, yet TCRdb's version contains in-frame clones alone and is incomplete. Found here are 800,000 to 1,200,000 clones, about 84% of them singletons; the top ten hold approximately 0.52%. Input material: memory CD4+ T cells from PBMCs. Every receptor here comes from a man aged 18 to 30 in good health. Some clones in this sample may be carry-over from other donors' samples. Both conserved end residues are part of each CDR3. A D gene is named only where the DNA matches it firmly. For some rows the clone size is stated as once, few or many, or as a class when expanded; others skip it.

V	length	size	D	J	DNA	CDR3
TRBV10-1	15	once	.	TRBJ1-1	TGCGCCAGCAGTGAGGCCAGGGACTGGAACACTGAAGCTTTCTTT	CASSEARDWNTEAFF
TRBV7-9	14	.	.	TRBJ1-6	TGTGCCAGCAGCTTAATAGGGAGCGGATCACCCCTCCACTTT	CASSLIGSGSPLHF
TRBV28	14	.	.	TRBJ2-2	TGTGCGAACAGTAGGGCTGCGAACACCGGGGAGCTGTTTTTT	CANSRAANTGELFF
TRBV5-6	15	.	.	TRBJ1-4	TGTGCCAGCAGCTCATATTATAGGGCTGGGGAAAAACTGTTTTTT	CASSSYYRAGEKLFF
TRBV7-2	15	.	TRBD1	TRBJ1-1	TGTGCCAGCAGCTTAGCTGCGAACCTAGGACAGGGGGCTTTCTTT	CASSLAANLGQGAFF
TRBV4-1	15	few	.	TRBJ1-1	TGCGCCAGCAGCCAAGGCAGGGGATTTGGGGCTGAAGCTTTCTTT	CASSQGRGFGAEAFF
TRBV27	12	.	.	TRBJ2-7	TGTGCCAGCGCTAAATATAAGAACGAGCAGTACTTC	CASAKYKNEQYF
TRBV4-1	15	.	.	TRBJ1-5	TGCGCCAGCAGCCAAGATCGGGTCGGGGGTCGGTCCCAGCATTTT	CASSQDRVGGRSQHF
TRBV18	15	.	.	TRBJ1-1	TGTGCCAGCTCACCAATAGGGGATCCTGACACTGAAGCTTTCTTT	CASSPIGDPDTEAFF
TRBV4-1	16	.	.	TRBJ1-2	TGCGCCAGCAGCCAAGAGGGGACGGATCGCCACTATGGCTACACCTTC	CASSQEGTDRHYGYTF
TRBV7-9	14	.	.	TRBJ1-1	TGTGCCAGCAGCTCTCGACAAGGGGGCACTGAAGCTTTCTTT	CASSSRQGGTEAFF
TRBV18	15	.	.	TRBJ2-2	TGTGCCAGCTCACCAAGCACAGCGAACACCGGGGAGCTGTTTTTT	CASSPSTANTGELFF
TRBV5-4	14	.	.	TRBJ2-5	TGTGCCAGCAGCCTGGGGGGACAGAAGGAGACCCAGTACTTC	CASSLGGQKETQYF
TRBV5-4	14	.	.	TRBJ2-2	TGTGCCAGCAGCTTGGGGCAGGGGACCGGGGAGCTGTTTTTT	CASSLGQGTGELFF
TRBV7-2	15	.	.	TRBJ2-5	TGTGCCAGCAGCTTATTAGGGGAGAGGGGAGAGACCCAGTACTTC	CASSLLGERGETQYF
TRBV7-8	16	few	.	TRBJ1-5	TGTGCCAGCAGCTTGGGACTGGGCAGGCCGAATCAGCCCCAGCATTTT	CASSLGLGRPNQPQHF